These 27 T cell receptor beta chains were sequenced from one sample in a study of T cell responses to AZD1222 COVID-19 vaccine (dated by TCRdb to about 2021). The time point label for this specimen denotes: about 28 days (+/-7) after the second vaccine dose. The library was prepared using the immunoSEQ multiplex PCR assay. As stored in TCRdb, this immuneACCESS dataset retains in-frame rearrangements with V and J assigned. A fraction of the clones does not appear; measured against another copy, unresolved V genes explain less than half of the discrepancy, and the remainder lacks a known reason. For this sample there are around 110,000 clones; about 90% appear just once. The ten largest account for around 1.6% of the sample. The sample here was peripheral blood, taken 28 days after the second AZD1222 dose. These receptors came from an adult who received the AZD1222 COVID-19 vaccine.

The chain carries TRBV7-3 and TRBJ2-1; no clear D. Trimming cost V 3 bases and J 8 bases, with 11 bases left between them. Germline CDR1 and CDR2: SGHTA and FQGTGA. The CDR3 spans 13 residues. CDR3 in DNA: TGTGCCAGCAGCTTTCCTGGGCAGGATGAGCAGTTCTTC. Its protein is CASSFPGQDEQFF.

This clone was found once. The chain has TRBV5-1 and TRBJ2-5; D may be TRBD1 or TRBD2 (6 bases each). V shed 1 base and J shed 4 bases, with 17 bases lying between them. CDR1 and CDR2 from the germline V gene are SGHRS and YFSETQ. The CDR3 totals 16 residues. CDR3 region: CASSLYPPGAGETQYF. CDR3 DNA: TGCGCCAGCAGCTTGTATCCCCCGGGGGCTGGAGAGACCCAGTACTTC.

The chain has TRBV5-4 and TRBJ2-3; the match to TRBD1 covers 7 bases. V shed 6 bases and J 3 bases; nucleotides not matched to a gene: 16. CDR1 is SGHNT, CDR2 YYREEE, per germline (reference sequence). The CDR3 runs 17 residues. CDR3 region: CASTLLTGAGITDTQYF. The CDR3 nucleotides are TGTGCCAGCACCCTATTAACAGGGGCAGGGATTACAGATACGCAGTATTTT. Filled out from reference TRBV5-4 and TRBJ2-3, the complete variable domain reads ETGVTQSPTHLIKTRGQQVTLRCSSQSGHNTVSWYQQALGQGPQFIFQYYREEENGRGNFPPRFSGLQFPNYSSELNVNALELDDSALYLCASTLLTGAGITDTQYFGPGTRLTVL.

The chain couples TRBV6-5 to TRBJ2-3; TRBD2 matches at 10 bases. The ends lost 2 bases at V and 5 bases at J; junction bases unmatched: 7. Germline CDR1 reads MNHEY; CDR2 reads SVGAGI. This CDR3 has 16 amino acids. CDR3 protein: CASSYDPSGRLDTQYF. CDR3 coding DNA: TGTGCCAGCAGTTACGACCCTAGCGGGAGATTAGATACGCAGTATTTT.

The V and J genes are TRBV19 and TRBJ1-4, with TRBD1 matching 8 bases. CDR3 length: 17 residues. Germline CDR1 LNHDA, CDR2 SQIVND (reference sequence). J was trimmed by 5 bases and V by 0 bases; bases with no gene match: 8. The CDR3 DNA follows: TGTGCCAGTAGTATAGACTACCGGGACAGGCTAAATGAAAAACTGTTTTTT. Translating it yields CASSIDYRDRLNEKLFF.

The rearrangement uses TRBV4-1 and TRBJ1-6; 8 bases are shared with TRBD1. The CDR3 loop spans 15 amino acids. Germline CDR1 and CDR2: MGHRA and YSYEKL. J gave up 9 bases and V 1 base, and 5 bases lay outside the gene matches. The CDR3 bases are TGCGCCAGCAGCCAAGTCGGGACAGGTGGTTCACCCCTCCACTTT. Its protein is CASSQVGTGGSPLHF.

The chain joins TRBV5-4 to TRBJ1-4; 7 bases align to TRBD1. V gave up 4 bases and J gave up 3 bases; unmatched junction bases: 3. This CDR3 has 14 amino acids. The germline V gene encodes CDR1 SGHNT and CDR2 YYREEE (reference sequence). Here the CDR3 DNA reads TGTGCCAGCAGCCGACAGGGTCCTAATGAAAAACTGTTTTTT. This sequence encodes CASSRQGPNEKLFF.

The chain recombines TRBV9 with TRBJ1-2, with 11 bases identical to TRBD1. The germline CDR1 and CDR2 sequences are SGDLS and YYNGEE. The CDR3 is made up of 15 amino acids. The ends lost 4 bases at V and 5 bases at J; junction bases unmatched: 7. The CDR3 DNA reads TGTGCCAGCAGCAAAGGACAGGGGGCGAATTATGGCTACACCTTC. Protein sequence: CASSKGQGANYGYTF. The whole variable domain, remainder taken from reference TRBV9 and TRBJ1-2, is DSGVTQTPKHLITATGQRVTLRCSPRSGDLSVYWYQQSLDQGLQFLIQYYNGEERAKGNILERFSAQQFPDLHSELNLSSLELGDSALYFCASSKGQGANYGYTFGSGTRLTVV.

CDR3 region: CAISEEGRGRTQPQHF. The CDR3 DNA reads TGTGCCATCAGTGAGGAGGGGAGGGGGCGAACTCAGCCCCAGCATTTT. The genes are TRBV10-3 and TRBJ1-5, with TRBD1 matching 7 bases. The germline gives CDR1 ENHRY, CDR2 SYGVKD. The CDR3 loop spans 16 amino acids. With 2 bases clipped from V and 6 bases from J, the junction kept 10 bases outside the gene matches.

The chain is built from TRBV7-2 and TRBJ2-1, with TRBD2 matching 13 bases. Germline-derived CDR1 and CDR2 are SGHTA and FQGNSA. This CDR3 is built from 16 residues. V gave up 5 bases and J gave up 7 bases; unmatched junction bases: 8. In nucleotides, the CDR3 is TGTGCCAGCAGCCACCGGGGACTAGCGGGACGGAATGAGCAGTTCTTC. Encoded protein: CASSHRGLAGRNEQFF.

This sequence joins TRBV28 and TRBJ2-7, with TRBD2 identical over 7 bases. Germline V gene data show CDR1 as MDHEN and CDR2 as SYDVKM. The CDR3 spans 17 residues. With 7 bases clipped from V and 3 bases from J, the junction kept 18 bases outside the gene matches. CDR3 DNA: TGTGCCAGCAACTCCAGGACTAGTGGAATGGGAAACTACGAGCAGTACTTC. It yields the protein CASNSRTSGMGNYEQYF.

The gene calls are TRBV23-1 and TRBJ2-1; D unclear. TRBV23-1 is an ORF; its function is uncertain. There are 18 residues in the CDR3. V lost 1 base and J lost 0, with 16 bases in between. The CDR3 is CASSQFRRPAHSYNEQFF. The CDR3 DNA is TGCGCCAGCAGTCAATTTAGAAGGCCAGCGCACTCCTACAATGAGCAGTTCTTC.

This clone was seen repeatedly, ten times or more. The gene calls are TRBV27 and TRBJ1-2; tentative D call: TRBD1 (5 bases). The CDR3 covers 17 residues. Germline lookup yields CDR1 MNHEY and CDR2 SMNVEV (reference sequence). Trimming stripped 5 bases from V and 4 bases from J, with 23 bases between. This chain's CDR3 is CASSPLPGSGTVYGYTF. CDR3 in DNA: TGTGCCAGCAGTCCTCTTCCTGGATCCGGGACGGTCTATGGCTACACCTTC.

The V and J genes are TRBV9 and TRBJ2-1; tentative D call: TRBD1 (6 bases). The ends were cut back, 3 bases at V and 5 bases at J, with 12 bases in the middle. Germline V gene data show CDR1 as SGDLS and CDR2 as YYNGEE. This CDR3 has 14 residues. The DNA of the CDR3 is TGTGCCAGCAGCGCTGGGGCAGGGGACAATGAGCAGTTCTTC. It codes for CASSAGAGDNEQFF.

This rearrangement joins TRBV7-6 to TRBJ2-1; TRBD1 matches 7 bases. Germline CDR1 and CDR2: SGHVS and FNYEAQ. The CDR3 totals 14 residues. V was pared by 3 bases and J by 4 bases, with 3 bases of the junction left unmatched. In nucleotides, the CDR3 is TGTGCCAGCAGCTTGGGACAGATTTACAATGAGCAGTTCTTC. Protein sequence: CASSLGQIYNEQFF. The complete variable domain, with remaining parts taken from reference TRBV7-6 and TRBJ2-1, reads GAGVSQSPRYKVTKRGQDVALRCDPISGHVSLYWYRQALGQGPEFLTYFNYEAQQDKSGLPNDRFSAERPEGSISTLTIQRTEQRDSAMYRCASSLGQIYNEQFFGPGTRLTVL.

The CDR3 region is CASSLAGGPVEQYF. For the CDR3, the DNA is TGTGCCAGCAGCTTAGCGGGAGGGCCGGTCGAGCAGTACTTC. J is TRBJ2-7 and V is TRBV7-9; TRBD2 matches at 7 bases. There are 14 residues in the CDR3. Germline loops: CDR1 SEHNR, CDR2 FQNEAQ (reference sequence). J gave up 6 bases and V 0 bases, and 5 bases lay outside the gene matches.

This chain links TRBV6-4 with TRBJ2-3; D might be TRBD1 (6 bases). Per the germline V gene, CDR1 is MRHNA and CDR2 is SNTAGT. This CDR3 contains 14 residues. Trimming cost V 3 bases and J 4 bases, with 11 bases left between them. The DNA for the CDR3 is TGTGCCAGCAGTGAGGGGGCAGGTGCAGATACGCAGTATTTT. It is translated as CASSEGAGADTQYF.

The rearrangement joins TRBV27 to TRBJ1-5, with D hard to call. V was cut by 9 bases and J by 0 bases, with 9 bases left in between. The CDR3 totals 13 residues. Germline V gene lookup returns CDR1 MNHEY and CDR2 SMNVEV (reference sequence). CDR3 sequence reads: CASRRGSNQPQHF. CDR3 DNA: TGTGCCAGTAGGCGCGGTAGCAATCAGCCCCAGCATTTT.

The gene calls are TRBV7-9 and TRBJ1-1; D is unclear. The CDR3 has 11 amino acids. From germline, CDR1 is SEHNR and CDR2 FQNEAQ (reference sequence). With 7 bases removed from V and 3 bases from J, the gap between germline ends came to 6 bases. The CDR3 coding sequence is TGTGCCAGCAAGGATTACACTGAAGCTTTCTTT. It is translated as CASKDYTEAFF.

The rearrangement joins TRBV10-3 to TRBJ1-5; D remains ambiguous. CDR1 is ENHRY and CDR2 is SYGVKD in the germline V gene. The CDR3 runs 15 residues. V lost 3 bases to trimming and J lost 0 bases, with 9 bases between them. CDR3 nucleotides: TGTGCCATCAGTGAAGGGAGTGTTAGCAATCAGCCCCAGCATTTT. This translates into CAISEGSVSNQPQHF.

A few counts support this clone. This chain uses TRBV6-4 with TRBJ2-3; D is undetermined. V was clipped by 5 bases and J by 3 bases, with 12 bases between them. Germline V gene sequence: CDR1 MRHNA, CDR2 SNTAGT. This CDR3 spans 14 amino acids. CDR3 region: CASSINPETDTQYF. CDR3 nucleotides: TGTGCCAGCAGTATTAACCCCGAGACAGATACGCAGTATTTT.

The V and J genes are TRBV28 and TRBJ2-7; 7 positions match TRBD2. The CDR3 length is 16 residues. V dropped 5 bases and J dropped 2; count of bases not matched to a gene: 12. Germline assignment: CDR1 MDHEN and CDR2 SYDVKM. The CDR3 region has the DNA TGTGCCAGCAGTCCGACGTTGAGGGGAGGGACCTACGAGCAGTACTTC. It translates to CASSPTLRGGTYEQYF.

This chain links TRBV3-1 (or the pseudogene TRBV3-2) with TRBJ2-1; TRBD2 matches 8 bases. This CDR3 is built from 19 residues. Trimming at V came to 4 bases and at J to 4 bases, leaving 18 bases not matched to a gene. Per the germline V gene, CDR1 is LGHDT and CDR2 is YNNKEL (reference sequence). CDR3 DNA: TGTGCCAGCAGCCCCGAAGGGGGTAGCGGGGCATACCGATACAATGAGCAGTTCTTC. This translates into CASSPEGGSGAYRYNEQFF.

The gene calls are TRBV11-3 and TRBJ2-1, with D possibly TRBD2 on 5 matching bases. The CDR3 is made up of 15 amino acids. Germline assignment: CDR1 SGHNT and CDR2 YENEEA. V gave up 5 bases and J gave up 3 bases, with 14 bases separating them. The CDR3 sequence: CASSPHSAGYNEQFF. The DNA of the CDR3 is TGTGCCAGCAGCCCCCATAGCGCGGGCTACAATGAGCAGTTCTTC.

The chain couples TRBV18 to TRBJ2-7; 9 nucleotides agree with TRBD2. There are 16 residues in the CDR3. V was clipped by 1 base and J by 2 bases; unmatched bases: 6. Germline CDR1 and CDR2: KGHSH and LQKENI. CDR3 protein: CASSPLSRGGTYEQYF. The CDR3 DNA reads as TGTGCCAGCTCACCACTGTCGCGGGGGGGAACCTACGAGCAGTACTTC.

The CDR3 nucleotides are TGTGCCATCACGGAAGGGAATGAGCAGTTCTTC. It yields the protein CAITEGNEQFF. The chain has TRBV10-3 and TRBJ2-1; the D is unclear. V shed 7 bases and J shed 7 bases, with 8 bases lying between them. Germline CDR1 ENHRY, CDR2 SYGVKD. The CDR3 covers 11 residues.

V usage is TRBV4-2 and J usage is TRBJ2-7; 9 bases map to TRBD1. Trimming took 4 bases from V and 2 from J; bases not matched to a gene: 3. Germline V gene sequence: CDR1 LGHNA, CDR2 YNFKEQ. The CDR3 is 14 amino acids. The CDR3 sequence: CASSPRQGAYEQYF. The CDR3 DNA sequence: TGTGCCAGCAGCCCACGACAGGGGGCCTACGAGCAGTACTTC.